A single sample gave rise to the 13 T cell receptor beta chains below, sequenced in a study of blood T cell repertoires in COVID-19. Repertoires were generated with immunoSEQ multiplex PCR, while TCRdb's copy carries only in-frame clones and drops some. In the table there are just over 40,000 clones, approximately 80% of which are singletons. The sample consisted of peripheral blood. The receptors stem from a woman aged 55-69 years with acute or convalescent COVID-19.

The V call is TRBV7-3, the J call TRBJ2-5, with D unresolved. V lost 2 bases to trimming and J lost 5 bases, with 15 bases between them. The CDR3 is 15 residues long. CDR1 is SGHTA, CDR2 FQGTGA, per germline. For the CDR3, the DNA is TGTGCCAGCAGCTTATACTACGGGTTCGGGGAGACCCAGTACTTC. Translated, it gives CASSLYYGFGETQYF.

The J gene is TRBJ2-2, the V gene TRBV5-1; D unclear. Looked up from germline, CDR1 is SGHRS and CDR2 is YFSETQ. The CDR3 sequence is 16 residues long. V was shortened by 1 base and J by 2 bases, with 12 bases between the two germline ends. The CDR3 sequence is CASSLRALGNTGELFF. In DNA, the CDR3 is TGCGCCAGCAGCTTGCGAGCTCTAGGTAACACCGGGGAGCTGTTTTTT.

The chain has TRBV9 and TRBJ2-3; possibly TRBD1 for D (5 bases). V was pared by 1 base and J by 3 bases, with 15 bases between. The CDR3 extends over 16 amino acids. Germline lookup yields CDR1 SGDLS and CDR2 YYNGEE. The CDR3 nucleotides read TGTGCCAGCAGCGTATCCCGGCAGGGCGGTACAGATACGCAGTATTTT. Residues: CASSVSRQGGTDTQYF.

This clone was observed a handful of times. The V and J genes are TRBV5-6 and TRBJ2-3; a weak D match, TRBD2 (6 bases). CDR1 and CDR2 from the germline V gene are SGHDT and YYEEEE. The V end lost 2 bases, the J end lost 0 bases, and 10 bases lay between the germline ends. The CDR3 loop spans 15 amino acids. CDR3 region: CASSFYGSSTDTQYF. DNA of the CDR3: TGTGCCAGCAGCTTCTACGGGAGTAGCACAGATACGCAGTATTTT. The complete variable domain, with remaining parts taken from reference TRBV5-6 and TRBJ2-3, reads DAGVTQSPTHLIKTRGQQVTLRCSPKSGHDTVSWYQQALGQGPQFIFQYYEEEERQRGNFPDRFSGHQFPNYSSELNVNALLLGDSALYLCASSFYGSSTDTQYFGPGTRLTVL.

The chain carries TRBV27 and TRBJ2-7, with a possible D match to TRBD1 (6 bases). The ends were cut back, 6 bases at V and 3 bases at J, with 21 bases in the middle. CDR1 and CDR2 (germline): MNHEY, SMNVEV (reference sequence). The CDR3 totals 16 residues. Here the CDR3 reads CASRATYRELHYEQYF. The DNA for the CDR3 is TGTGCCAGCAGGGCGACCTACAGGGAACTCCACTACGAGCAGTACTTC.

This chain joins TRBV12-3 or TRBV12-4 and TRBJ1-1, with D possibly TRBD1 on 5 matching bases. This CDR3 spans 12 amino acids. The V end was cut by 5 bases, the J end by 7 bases, with 11 bases between. In DNA form, the CDR3 reads TGTGCCAGCAGTCCCCAGGGTCATGAAGCTTTCTTT. Encoded protein: CASSPQGHEAFF.

The J gene is TRBJ1-2, the V gene TRBV5-1, with D possibly matching TRBD1 (6 bases). The CDR3 consists of 16 residues. V was cut by 4 bases and J by 4 bases, with 20 bases left in between. From germline, CDR1 is SGHRS and CDR2 YFSETQ. The CDR3, as DNA: TGCGCCAGCAGCCGACAGGACCCCTCGGTGGGCTATGGCTACACCTTC. The encoded protein is CASSRQDPSVGYGYTF.

This rearrangement joins TRBV3-1 (or the pseudogene TRBV3-2) to TRBJ2-7, with TRBD2 matching over 8 bases. Germline values: CDR1 LGHDT, CDR2 YNNKEL (reference sequence). The CDR3 totals 15 residues. J was trimmed by 2 bases and V by 4 bases; bases with no gene match: 7. The CDR3 is CASSPQSGGPYEQYF. CDR3 nucleotide sequence: TGTGCCAGCAGCCCACAATCGGGGGGGCCCTACGAGCAGTACTTC.

V usage is TRBV14 and J usage is TRBJ1-3; perhaps TRBD1 as D (5 bases). Germline CDR1 reads SGHDN; CDR2 reads FVKESK. This CDR3 spans 19 amino acids. V lost 3 bases and J 0 bases, leaving 21 bases between the germline ends. The chain's CDR3 is CASSHSHGYSGFSGNTIYF. CDR3 nucleotide sequence: TGTGCCAGCAGCCATTCCCACGGCTATTCAGGGTTCTCTGGAAACACCATATATTTT.

This CDR3 is CASSLTSGETYEQYF. CDR3 bases: TGTGCCAGCAGCCTTACTAGCGGGGAAACCTACGAGCAGTACTTC. This chain uses TRBV9 with TRBJ2-7, with 10 bases lining up with TRBD2. The germline V gene has CDR1 SGDLS and CDR2 YYNGEE. The CDR3 extends over 15 amino acids. The V and J ends lost 4 bases and 2 bases, in that order; junction bases with no gene match: 6. The full variable domain, completed using reference TRBV9 and TRBJ2-7, is DSGVTQTPKHLITATGQRVTLRCSPRSGDLSVYWYQQSLDQGLQFLIQYYNGEERAKGNILERFSAQQFPDLHSELNLSSLELGDSALYFCASSLTSGETYEQYFGPGTRLTVT.

The chain joins TRBV6-5 to TRBJ2-5, with D possibly being TRBD1 (6 bases). The germline gives CDR1 MNHEY, CDR2 SVGAGI. The CDR3 extends over 14 amino acids. Deletions cut 6 bases from V and 0 bases from J, with 11 bases between. The CDR3, as DNA: TGTGCCAGCAGCAAGGACAGCCACCAAGAGACCCAGTACTTC. Translating it yields CASSKDSHQETQYF.

This rearrangement joins TRBV6-5 to TRBJ1-4; D gene uncertain. Trimming left V 5 bases short and J 0 bases short, with 10 bases between. The CDR3 extends over 15 amino acids. Germline CDR1 and CDR2: MNHEY and SVGAGI. The CDR3, as DNA: TGTGCCAGCAGTCCCCGAAGCGCAACTAATGAAAAACTGTTTTTT. Amino acid sequence: CASSPRSATNEKLFF.

This chain connects TRBV30 to TRBJ2-7; 12 bases line up with TRBD2. V lost 2 bases to trimming and J lost 5 bases; unmatched junction nucleotides: 7. The CDR3 extends over 15 amino acids. The germline gives CDR1 GTSNPN, CDR2 SVGIG (reference sequence). The CDR3 coding sequence is TGTGCCTGGAGTTTGCTAGCGGGGGGGTTCCACGAGCAGTACTTC. Protein: CAWSLLAGGFHEQYF.